The 24 T cell receptor beta chains below come from one sample, sequenced in a study of blood T cell repertoires in COVID-19. The assay was immunoSEQ multiplex PCR, and TCRdb's table has in-frame clones only and misses some. The data show 250,000 or so clones, 84% seen once. Specimen: peripheral blood. These receptors were collected from a man in his fifties or sixties with acute or convalescent COVID-19.

The genes are TRBV19 and TRBJ2-4; D might be TRBD2 (5 bases). The CDR3 length is 16 residues. V lost 1 base and J lost 0, with 10 bases in between. The germline CDR1 and CDR2 sequences are LNHDA and SQIVND (reference sequence). The CDR3 DNA reads as TGTGCCAGTAGTATAGCGGCGGGTCTAGCCAAAAACATTCAGTACTTC. Translation gives CASSIAAGLAKNIQYF.

The chain combines TRBV30 with TRBJ1-2, with 8 bases matching TRBD1. This CDR3 is built from 12 residues. Trimming at V came to 7 bases and at J to 8 bases, leaving 9 bases not matched to a gene. Per germline, CDR1 GTSNPN and CDR2 SVGIG (reference sequence). The CDR3 reads CAYGQGELGYTF. CDR3 sequence (DNA): TGTGCCTACGGACAGGGAGAGTTAGGCTACACCTTC. Full variable domain (remainder filled in from reference TRBV30 and TRBJ1-2): SQTIHQWPATLVQPVGSPLSLECTVEGTSNPNLYWYRQAAGRGLQLLFYSVGIGQISSEVPQNLSASRPQDRQFILSSKKLLLSDSGFYLCAYGQGELGYTFGSGTRLTVV.

The genes are TRBV2 and TRBJ2-3, with D possibly TRBD2 on 5 matching bases. The V end lost 10 bases, the J end lost 3 bases, and 17 bases lay between the germline ends. Per the germline V gene, CDR1 is SNHLY and CDR2 is FYNNEI. The CDR3 sequence is 14 residues long. CDR3 bases: TGTGCCACCTTCCGTGCAGCGGTTACAGATACGCAGTATTTT. This translates into CATFRAAVTDTQYF.

This rearrangement joins TRBV4-2 to TRBJ1-1; 10 nucleotides match TRBD1. Looked up from germline, CDR1 is LGHNA and CDR2 is YNFKEQ. The CDR3 is 18 amino acids. With V trimmed by 0 bases and J by 2 bases, 9 bases remained unmatched. As DNA, the CDR3 is TGTGCCAGCAGCCAAGACTCCGGGACAGGGGTCCACAACACTGAAGCTTTCTTT. It yields the protein CASSQDSGTGVHNTEAFF.

The genes are TRBV19 and TRBJ1-2; 9 positions match TRBD1. The CDR3 runs 18 residues. With V trimmed by 5 bases and J by 4 bases, 17 bases remained unmatched. The germline CDR1 and CDR2 sequences are LNHDA and SQIVND (reference sequence). Written as DNA, the CDR3 is TGTGCCAGTAGTGATAACCCACTTAGGGGACAGGGTTCCTATGGCTACACCTTC. It codes for CASSDNPLRGQGSYGYTF.

This sequence joins TRBV5-1 and TRBJ2-3, with TRBD1 matching 7 bases. The CDR3 loop spans 15 amino acids. The trim removed 0 bases at V and 2 bases at J, leaving 3 bases unmatched. Germline lookup yields CDR1 SGHRS and CDR2 YFSETQ. For the CDR3, the DNA is TGCGCCAGCAGCTTGGGACAGGGATCCACAGATACGCAGTATTTT. Encoded protein: CASSLGQGSTDTQYF.

As regards this clone: Other nucleotide sequences from this sample produce the same CDR3. This chain joins TRBV20-1 and TRBJ1-5; weak D call: TRBD1 (5 bases). Germline V gene lookup returns CDR1 DFQATT and CDR2 SNEGSKA (reference sequence). V was shortened by 3 bases and J by 7 bases, with 13 bases between the two germline ends. The CDR3 has 13 residues. In DNA, the CDR3 is TGCAGTGCTAGTCCGGGGGGTGGACAGCCCCAGCATTTT. This encodes CSASPGGGQPQHF.

A note on this clone: The sample contains more than one DNA sequence encoding this CDR3. V and J are TRBV27 and TRBJ2-7, with 9 bases fitting TRBD1. The CDR3 consists of 14 residues. Germline V CDR1 and CDR2: MNHEY, SMNVEV (reference sequence). V dropped 2 bases and J dropped 1; count of bases not matched to a gene: 0. This CDR3 reads CASSLGTGSYEQYF. The CDR3 coding sequence is TGTGCCAGCAGTTTAGGGACAGGGTCCTACGAGCAGTACTTC.

This rearrangement joins TRBV9 to TRBJ2-2, with D tentatively TRBD1 (6 bases). This CDR3 has 16 residues. Germline lookup yields CDR1 SGDLS and CDR2 YYNGEE. V lost 0 bases and J 4 bases, leaving 13 bases between the germline ends. The CDR3, as DNA: TGTGCCAGCAGCGTAGACCCAGGGGCCCTCACCGGGGAGCTGTTTTTT. Translation: CASSVDPGALTGELFF.

The rearrangement links TRBV6-2 or TRBV6-3 to TRBJ2-3, with a weak D call TRBD1 (6 bases). Trimming removed 5 bases at V and 2 bases at J, with 8 bases between. This CDR3 spans 13 amino acids. Germline lookup yields CDR1 MNHEY and CDR2 SVGEGT. The CDR3 bases are TGTGCCAGCAGTCGGGACAACACAGATACGCAGTATTTT. This encodes CASSRDNTDTQYF.

In its sample, this clone was seen once. The chain combines TRBV6-4 with TRBJ2-1, with 9 bases lining up with TRBD2. V lost 3 bases to trimming and J lost 10 bases; unmatched junction nucleotides: 7. The CDR3 consists of 14 residues. Per germline, CDR1 MRHNA and CDR2 SNTAGT. CDR3 nucleotides: TGTGCCAGCAGTGAACAGCGGGGGGCCCGGGAGCAGTTCTTC. It is translated as CASSEQRGAREQFF.

The chain combines TRBV14 with TRBJ1-1, with 8 bases lining up with TRBD1. CDR3 length: 15 residues. The germline V gene encodes CDR1 SGHDN and CDR2 FVKESK. J gave up 6 bases and V 2 bases, and 8 bases lay outside the gene matches. The CDR3 coding sequence is TGTGCCAGCAGCCAATTCAGGGGGCAGTTGGCTGAAGCTTTCTTT. Encoded protein: CASSQFRGQLAEAFF.

The rearrangement joins TRBV2 to TRBJ2-2, with D hard to call. V was shortened by 4 bases and J by 2 bases, with 8 bases between the two germline ends. CDR3 size: 14 residues. CDR1 and CDR2 (germline): SNHLY, FYNNEI. The CDR3 DNA sequence: TGTGCCAGCAGTGCGGCGGTAAACACCGGGGAGCTGTTTTTT. Its protein product is CASSAAVNTGELFF.

This clone was counted once. The chain links TRBV6-5 to TRBJ1-2; 11 bases line up with TRBD1. This CDR3 has 15 residues. Per germline, CDR1 MNHEY and CDR2 SVGAGI. The junction had 12 bases not matched to a gene; V was cut back by 7 bases and J by 8 bases. The CDR3: CASKPAWDRGFGYTF. DNA of the CDR3: TGTGCCAGCAAACCTGCCTGGGACAGGGGGTTCGGCTACACCTTC.

In nucleotides, the CDR3 is TGTGCCAGCTCACCACTCGGCGGGAGTGGGAGTGAGCAGTTCTTC. It is translated as CASSPLGGSGSEQFF. The rearrangement links TRBV18 to TRBJ2-1, with 7 bases matching TRBD2. There are 15 residues in the CDR3. J gave up 9 bases and V 1 base, and 9 bases lay outside the gene matches. Germline CDR1 reads KGHSH; CDR2 reads LQKENI. Filled out from reference TRBV18 and TRBJ2-1, the complete variable domain reads NAGVMQNPRHLVRRRGQEARLRCSPMKGHSHVYWYRQLPEEGLKFMVYLQKENIIDESGMPKERFSAEFPKEGPSILRIQQVVRGDSAAYFCASSPLGGSGSEQFFGPGTRLTVL.

This sequence joins TRBV10-3 and TRBJ2-5; tentative D call: TRBD2 (5 bases). Trimming took 0 bases from V and 2 from J, leaving 13 bases between them. CDR1 is ENHRY, CDR2 SYGVKD, per germline. The CDR3 is made up of 16 amino acids. CDR3 residues: CAISESRTGSQETQYF. The CDR3 nucleotides are TGTGCCATCAGTGAGTCCCGGACTGGGTCTCAAGAGACCCAGTACTTC.

The chain is built from TRBV4-1 and TRBJ2-7, with D hard to call. Germline CDR1 reads MGHRA; CDR2 reads YSYEKL. The CDR3 has 13 residues. V lost 3 bases and J lost 5, with 11 bases in between. This CDR3 is CASSHENRDEQYF. The CDR3, as DNA: TGCGCCAGCAGCCACGAAAATCGGGACGAGCAGTACTTC.

About this clone itself: The sample holds other DNA sequences that translate to the same CDR3. The chain couples TRBV14 to TRBJ2-1, with 7 bases that match TRBD2. V dropped 1 base and J dropped 2; count of bases not matched to a gene: 2. The CDR3 length is 15 residues. Germline CDR1 is SGHDN and CDR2 is FVKESK. The CDR3 DNA reads TGTGCCAGCAGCCAAGTGGCGGGAGCCTACAATGAGCAGTTCTTC. It specifies CASSQVAGAYNEQFF.

The chain employs TRBV7-9 and TRBJ2-5; D perhaps matches TRBD1 (6 bases). Looked up from germline, CDR1 is SEHNR and CDR2 is FQNEAQ (reference sequence). V was shortened by 6 bases and J by 2 bases, with 16 bases between the two germline ends. The CDR3 runs to 15 residues. This chain's CDR3 is CASRAEKDRQETQYF. The CDR3 nucleotides are TGTGCCAGCAGAGCCGAGAAGGACAGACAAGAGACCCAGTACTTC.

This sequence joins TRBV15 and TRBJ2-3; D gene unclear. V was cut by 4 bases and J by 5 bases, with 10 bases left in between. CDR1 is LNHNV and CDR2 is YYDKDF in the germline V gene (reference sequence). The CDR3 is 13 amino acids. CDR3 loop: CATSTPSRDTQYF. The DNA of the CDR3 is TGTGCCACCAGCACCCCCTCTAGAGATACGCAGTATTTT.

This clone has a single count. This rearrangement joins TRBV5-1 to TRBJ2-7; TRBD2 aligns across 10 bases. The CDR3 spans 15 residues. The germline CDR1 and CDR2 sequences are SGHRS and YFSETQ. The V segment lost 3 bases and the J segment 5 bases; nucleotides outside the gene matches: 8. As DNA, the CDR3 is TGCGCCAGCAGCTCTTCGAGGCTAGCGGGAGACGAGCAGTACTTC. Protein product: CASSSSRLAGDEQYF.

CDR3 bases: TGTGCCAGCAGTCCCAGCTCTGGAAACACCATATATTTT. Translated, it gives CASSPSSGNTIYF. V and J are TRBV6-5 and TRBJ1-3; D is uncertain. Germline CDR1 reads MNHEY; CDR2 reads SVGAGI. The CDR3 spans 13 residues. The ends were cut back, 5 bases at V and 0 bases at J, with 5 bases in the middle.

In DNA, the CDR3 is TGTGCCATCAGTGGCCGGGACAGGGTGGCAGATACGCAGTATTTT. Its protein is CAISGRDRVADTQYF. V is TRBV10-3 and J is TRBJ2-3, with 9 bases that match TRBD1. Trimming cost V 4 bases and J 4 bases; bases outside gene matches: 6. This CDR3 has 15 amino acids. Germline CDR1 is ENHRY and CDR2 is SYGVKD.

V usage is TRBV30 and J usage is TRBJ1-2; the match to TRBD1 covers 7 bases. Germline assignment: CDR1 GTSNPN and CDR2 SVGIG (reference sequence). This CDR3 comprises 14 residues. Losses at the gene ends were 2 bases for V and 3 bases for J; bases not matched to a gene: 6. The CDR3 bases are TGTGCCTGGAGTCAAAAAGGGGGCGACTATGGCTACACCTTC. Its translation: CAWSQKGGDYGYTF.